These T cell receptor beta chains were read from a single sample in a study of blood T cell repertoires in COVID-19. Produced via immunoSEQ multiplex PCR; TCRdb's table is partial and in-frame only. The sample has hundreds of thousands of clones, 80% to 90% seen once. The specimen was PBMCs or T cells enriched from blood (not recorded which). The receptor set was obtained from a man younger than 45 who had recovered from COVID-19. Both conserved end residues are part of each CDR3. The D gene is left open where the match is weak. Rows may omit the clone size; those that give it use once, few, many or a size class.

abundance: once; v_gene: TRBV28; d_gene: TRBD2; j_gene: TRBJ2-7; CDR3aa: CASSAAAGIYEQYF; CDR3nt: TGTGCCAGCAGCGCGGCAGCGGGAATCTACGAGCAGTACTTC
abundance: -; v_gene: TRBV30; d_gene: -; j_gene: TRBJ1-5; CDR3aa: CAWSRESNQPQHF; CDR3nt: TGTGCCTGGAGTAGAGAGAGCAATCAGCCCCAGCATTTT
abundance: -; v_gene: TRBV3-1/TRBV3-2; d_gene: TRBD1; j_gene: TRBJ1-2; CDR3aa: CASSHHDRANYGYTF; CDR3nt: TGTGCCAGCAGCCACCATGACAGGGCTAACTATGGCTACACCTTC
abundance: -; v_gene: TRBV27; d_gene: TRBD2; j_gene: TRBJ2-2; CDR3aa: CASRLATRTGELFF; CDR3nt: TGTGCCAGCAGACTAGCGACGAGGACCGGGGAGCTGTTTTTT
abundance: -; v_gene: TRBV5-1; d_gene: -; j_gene: TRBJ1-1; CDR3aa: CASSPAGDEAFF; CDR3nt: TGCGCCAGCAGCCCGGCGGGAGATGAAGCTTTCTTT
abundance: once; v_gene: TRBV5-4; d_gene: TRBD1; j_gene: TRBJ2-7; CDR3aa: CASSFRTGRSYEQYF; CDR3nt: TGTGCCAGCAGCTTCCGGACAGGACGCTCCTACGAGCAGTACTTC
abundance: -; v_gene: TRBV11-2; d_gene: -; j_gene: TRBJ2-5; CDR3aa: CASSLGRGKETQYF; CDR3nt: TGTGCCAGCAGCTTAGGCAGGGGAAAAGAGACCCAGTACTTC
abundance: once; v_gene: TRBV24-1; d_gene: TRBD1; j_gene: TRBJ2-7; CDR3aa: CATSDSTGDSYF; CDR3nt: TGTGCCACCAGTGATTCTACAGGGGATAGTTACTTC
abundance: once; v_gene: TRBV2; d_gene: -; j_gene: TRBJ2-4; CDR3aa: CASSQSPGGLAKNIQYF; CDR3nt: TGTGCCAGCAGCCAAAGTCCGGGGGGCCTAGCCAAAAACATTCAGTACTTC
abundance: -; v_gene: TRBV21-1; d_gene: -; j_gene: TRBJ2-7; CDR3aa: CASPKTGWSYEQYF; CDR3nt: TGTGCCAGCCCCAAGACAGGGTGGTCCTACGAGCAGTACTTC
abundance: -; v_gene: TRBV6-1; d_gene: -; j_gene: TRBJ1-4; CDR3aa: CASSESGRGNEKLFF; CDR3nt: TGTGCCAGCAGTGAATCTGGACGGGGTAATGAAAAACTGTTTTTT
abundance: -; v_gene: TRBV7-9; d_gene: -; j_gene: TRBJ1-1; CDR3aa: CASSRTGDEAFF; CDR3nt: TGTGCCAGCAGCCGGACGGGGGATGAAGCTTTCTTT
abundance: -; v_gene: TRBV2; d_gene: TRBD1; j_gene: TRBJ2-5; CDR3aa: CASGGQGEWETQYF; CDR3nt: TGTGCCAGCGGGGGACAGGGTGAATGGGAGACCCAGTACTTC
abundance: -; v_gene: TRBV10-3; d_gene: -; j_gene: TRBJ2-7; CDR3aa: CAISESNFLYEQYF; CDR3nt: TGTGCCATCAGTGAGTCTAACTTCCTATACGAGCAGTACTTC
abundance: -; v_gene: TRBV7-9; d_gene: TRBD1; j_gene: TRBJ2-7; CDR3aa: CASSPGQVGQYF; CDR3nt: TGTGCCAGCAGCCCTGGACAGGTTGGGCAGTACTTC
abundance: -; v_gene: TRBV12-3/TRBV12-4; d_gene: -; j_gene: TRBJ1-5; CDR3aa: CASSFTGTHGHF; CDR3nt: TGTGCCAGCAGTTTTACAGGGACCCACGGGCATTTT
abundance: -; v_gene: TRBV18; d_gene: TRBD1; j_gene: TRBJ1-6; CDR3aa: CASSPLPGQGDSPLHF; CDR3nt: TGTGCCAGCTCACCACTGCCGGGACAGGGAGATTCACCCCTCCACTTT
abundance: few; v_gene: TRBV11-2; d_gene: TRBD1; j_gene: TRBJ2-5; CDR3aa: CASSAGQGEGTQYF; CDR3nt: TGTGCCAGCAGCGCGGGACAGGGGGAAGGGACCCAGTACTTC
abundance: -; v_gene: TRBV25-1; d_gene: TRBD2; j_gene: TRBJ2-1; CDR3aa: CASQREMSYNEQFF; CDR3nt: TGTGCCAGCCAGCGGGAGATGTCCTACAATGAGCAGTTCTTC
abundance: -; v_gene: TRBV28; d_gene: -; j_gene: TRBJ2-5; CDR3aa: CASSLGGRTETQYF; CDR3nt: TGTGCCAGCAGTTTGGGGGGACGGACGGAGACCCAGTACTTC
abundance: -; v_gene: TRBV7-8; d_gene: TRBD1; j_gene: TRBJ2-5; CDR3aa: CASSLHTGTGPLKTQYF; CDR3nt: TGTGCCAGCAGCTTACACACCGGGACAGGGCCTCTAAAGACCCAGTACTTC
abundance: -; v_gene: TRBV3-1/TRBV3-2; d_gene: -; j_gene: TRBJ2-2; CDR3aa: CASSQVQKTGELFF; CDR3nt: TGTGCCAGCAGCCAAGTCCAGAAGACCGGGGAGCTGTTTTTT
abundance: few; v_gene: TRBV19; d_gene: -; j_gene: TRBJ1-2; CDR3aa: CARVHTGSPKDGYTF; CDR3nt: TGTGCCAGGGTTCATACCGGGTCTCCAAAGGATGGCTACACCTTC
abundance: -; v_gene: TRBV12-5; d_gene: TRBD2; j_gene: TRBJ2-5; CDR3aa: CASAYLGGGRAVETQYF; CDR3nt: TGTGCTAGTGCCTATCTGGGGGGCGGGAGGGCCGTTGAGACCCAGTACTTC